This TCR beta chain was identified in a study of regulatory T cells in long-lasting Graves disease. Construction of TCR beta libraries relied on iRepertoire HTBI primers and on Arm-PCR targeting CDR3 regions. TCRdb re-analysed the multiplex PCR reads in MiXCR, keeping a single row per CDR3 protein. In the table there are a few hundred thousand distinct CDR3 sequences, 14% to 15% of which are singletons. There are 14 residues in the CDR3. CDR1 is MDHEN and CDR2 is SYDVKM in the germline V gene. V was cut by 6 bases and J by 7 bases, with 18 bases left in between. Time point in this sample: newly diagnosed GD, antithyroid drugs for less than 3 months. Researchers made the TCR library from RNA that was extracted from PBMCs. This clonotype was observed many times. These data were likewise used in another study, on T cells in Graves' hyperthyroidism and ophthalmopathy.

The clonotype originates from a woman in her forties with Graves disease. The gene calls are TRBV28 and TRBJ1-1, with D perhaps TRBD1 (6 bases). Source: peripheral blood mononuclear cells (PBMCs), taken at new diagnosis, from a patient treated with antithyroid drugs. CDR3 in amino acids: CASSYPATGIEAFF. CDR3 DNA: TGTGCCAGCAGCTACCCCGCGACAGGAATTGAAGCTTTCTTT.